This T cell receptor beta chain came from a study of breast tumors, draining lymph nodes, adjacent tissues. This clonotype showed up many times. The antigen remains unidentified. Study-level results: The data were judged consistent with most tumor T cells coming from lymph node and expanding in tumor. Tumor repertoires ranked between lymph nodes and nontumor tissue in diversity, with V and J gene preferences. Compared with basal-like, luminal-like tumors shared significantly more repertoire with nontumor tissue.

Each CDR3 protein is one row after TCRdb ran MiXCR on the multiplex PCR reads. The table records about 270,000 distinct CDR3 sequences, around 30% of them present only once. Axillary draining lymph nodes of breast cancer patients supplied the node samples. The sample taken for sequencing was axillary lymph node tissue. This sequence was found in a female donor with breast cancer. Some clones in this sample may be carry-over from other donors' samples.

CDR3 DNA: TGTGCCAGCGCTGTCGGCAGGTTTAATGAAAAACTGTTTTTT. This translates into CASAVGRFNEKLFF. This chain links TRBV6-2 or TRBV6-3 with TRBJ1-4; D call uncertain. Germline V CDR1 and CDR2: MNHEY, SVGEGT. V dropped 8 bases and J dropped 4 bases, with 14 bases sitting between them. This CDR3 comprises 14 residues.